These T cell receptor beta chains were read from a single sample in a study of blood T cell repertoires in COVID-19. TCRdb's copy holds only in-frame clones and misses some; the assay was immunoSEQ multiplex PCR. The sample contains about 150,000 clones, roughly nine tenths of which appear only once. Material: peripheral blood. The receptors stem from a man aged 18 to 30 with COVID-19, enrolled during active disease. The CDR3 runs from the conserved cysteine through the conserved F or W. D genes are given only for firm matches. Clone size is stated in some rows and not others, as once, few, many or a class when expanded.

D	V	size	J	length	DNA	CDR3
-	TRBV9	-	TRBJ1-5	13	TGTGCCAGCAGCCCGGCGGGGGCGCAGCCCCAGCATTTT	CASSPAGAQPQHF
-	TRBV5-1	-	TRBJ2-1	14	TGCGCCAGCAGCTTGTCGACTCACTACAATGAGCAGTTCTTC	CASSLSTHYNEQFF
TRBD1	TRBV13	-	TRBJ1-1	16	TGTGCCAGCAGCTTAGATTTGGGACAGGGGGACACTGAAGCTTTCTTT	CASSLDLGQGDTEAFF
-	TRBV28	-	TRBJ1-3	14	TGTGCCAGCAGCCCTGCGAGCTCTGGAAACACCATATATTTT	CASSPASSGNTIYF
-	TRBV27	-	TRBJ2-7	16	TGTGCCAGCAGTCCCATTGCCGCCTCGCAGGGCTACGAGCAGTACTTC	CASSPIAASQGYEQYF
-	TRBV28	-	TRBJ1-2	11	TGTGCCGTACAGGGAGATAGCGGCTACACCTTC	CAVQGDSGYTF
-	TRBV27	-	TRBJ2-1	12	TGTGCCAGCAGTTCATTAGGGGATGAGCAGTTCTTC	CASSSLGDEQFF
TRBD1	TRBV29-1	-	TRBJ1-1	14	TGCAGCGTCATAAAACAGGGGATGAACACTGAAGCTTTCTTT	CSVIKQGMNTEAFF
TRBD1	TRBV6-6	-	TRBJ2-7	16	TGTGCCAGCAGTTACCCACAGGGGGCCACGGACTACGAGCAGTACTTC	CASSYPQGATDYEQYF
TRBD2	TRBV6-2/TRBV6-3	-	TRBJ2-1	13	TGTGCCAGCAGCCCAGCGGGAGGGTATGAGCAGTTCTTC	CASSPAGGYEQFF
TRBD2	TRBV5-1	-	TRBJ2-7	14	TGCGCCAGCAGCTCGTCTAGCGGGTTTTACGAGCAGTACTTC	CASSSSSGFYEQYF
-	TRBV6-4	-	TRBJ2-3	14	TGTGCCAGCAGTGATTCCGGTTACACAGATACGCAGTATTTT	CASSDSGYTDTQYF
TRBD1	TRBV7-8	-	TRBJ1-2	15	TGTGCCAGCAGCATGCGACAGGGGGTTAGCTATGGCTACACCTTC	CASSMRQGVSYGYTF
TRBD2	TRBV2	-	TRBJ2-1	13	TGTGCCCCGGGGGGGAGGGCCGACAATGAGCAGTTCTTC	CAPGGRADNEQFF
TRBD1	TRBV5-1	-	TRBJ2-5	15	TGCGCCAGCAGCCTTGGGGACAGGTTCCAAGAGACCCAGTACTTC	CASSLGDRFQETQYF
-	TRBV28	-	TRBJ2-2	15	TGTGCCAGCAGTTTAACAGGGCGCTCGACCGGGGAGCTGTTTTTT	CASSLTGRSTGELFF
TRBD1	TRBV7-2	-	TRBJ1-1	15	TGTGCCAGCAGCGTAAGACAGGGGTTTAACACTGAAGCTTTCTTT	CASSVRQGFNTEAFF
-	TRBV19	-	TRBJ2-7	14	TGTGCCAGTAGTCCTGGGGGGGCCGGGTACGAGCAGTACTTC	CASSPGGAGYEQYF
-	TRBV19	-	TRBJ1-1	14	TGTGCCAGTAGATCTACAGGTACTTCCACTGAAGCTTTCTTT	CASRSTGTSTEAFF
TRBD2	TRBV7-6	-	TRBJ2-4	16	TGTGCCAGCAGCTTAGAGGCTAGCGGGAGTTGGAACATTCAGTACTTC	CASSLEASGSWNIQYF
-	TRBV12-3/TRBV12-4	-	TRBJ2-7	13	TGTGCCACCTCGGGGAACCCCTCCTACGAGCAGTACTTC	CATSGNPSYEQYF
TRBD2	TRBV19	once	TRBJ2-1	15	TGTGCCAGTAGTATATCGGGACTACCCCTCAGGGAGCAGTTCTTC	CASSISGLPLREQFF
-	TRBV11-2	-	TRBJ2-7	14	TGTGCCAGCAGCTTAGGGGCTTGGAAGTACGAGCAGTACTTC	CASSLGAWKYEQYF
TRBD1	TRBV15	-	TRBJ1-5	16	TGTGCCACCAGCAGACCGGACAGGGAGGGCAATCAGCCCCAGCATTTT	CATSRPDREGNQPQHF
-	TRBV6-6	-	TRBJ2-2	15	TGTGCCAGCAGTTACACTTATGATCGCACCGGGGAGCTGTTTTTT	CASSYTYDRTGELFF
TRBD1	TRBV5-8	-	TRBJ2-7	15	TGTGCCAGCAGCCCCCGGGCAGGGGGCGGCTACGAGCAGTACTTC	CASSPRAGGGYEQYF
TRBD2	TRBV7-2	-	TRBJ2-3	15	TGTGCCAGCAGCTTCAGCGGGAGGTTCACAGATACGCAGTATTTT	CASSFSGRFTDTQYF
-	TRBV6-6	-	TRBJ1-3	16	TGTGCCAGCAGTTACTCGTGGCAGGGGTCTGGAAACACCATATATTTT	CASSYSWQGSGNTIYF
TRBD2	TRBV27	-	TRBJ2-7	17	TGTGCCAGCAGTTTATATCGGACTAGCGGGCCTCGCTACGAGCAGTACTTC	CASSLYRTSGPRYEQYF
TRBD2	TRBV7-2	few	TRBJ2-2	19	TGTGCCAGCAGCGGGCTTGGGATGCGGGAGCTCCGGGGCACCGGGGAGCTGTTTTTT	CASSGLGMRELRGTGELFF
-	TRBV24-1	-	TRBJ2-2	15	TGTGCCACCAGTGAAGTAGCGAAAAACACCGGGGAGCTGTTTTTT	CATSEVAKNTGELFF
TRBD1	TRBV19	-	TRBJ2-1	15	TGTGCCAGTAGCTCCGGGACAGGGGGTTTACTTGAGCAGTTCTTC	CASSSGTGGLLEQFF
TRBD1	TRBV10-3	-	TRBJ2-7	15	TGTGCCATCAGTGAGTCTACCTTAGGGGGCGTCGAGCAGTACTTC	CAISESTLGGVEQYF
TRBD2	TRBV4-1	-	TRBJ2-5	16	TGCGCCAGCAGCCTTAGCGGGAGGACGATACAAGAGACCCAGTACTTC	CASSLSGRTIQETQYF
TRBD2	TRBV5-5	-	TRBJ2-1	12	TGTGCCAGCACCGCCGGGAGGGATGAGCAGTTCTTC	CASTAGRDEQFF
TRBD1	TRBV30	-	TRBJ1-6	13	TGTGCCTGGTTAGGGACAGACAATTCACCCCTCCACTTT	CAWLGTDNSPLHF
-	TRBV10-3	-	TRBJ2-4	14	TGTGCCATCAACTCGGACAGAACAGCCAACATTCAGTACTTC	CAINSDRTANIQYF
TRBD1	TRBV28	-	TRBJ1-1	16	TGTGCCATCCAGCCGACAGGGAAGCTAAGTGGCACTGAAGCTTTCTTT	CAIQPTGKLSGTEAFF
-	TRBV6-2/TRBV6-3	-	TRBJ2-1	16	TGTGCCAGCAGCTATCACAGGCAGACAGCCTACAATGAGCAGTTCTTC	CASSYHRQTAYNEQFF
-	TRBV28	-	TRBJ2-5	13	TGTGCCAGCAGTTTCGGGTGGCGGGAGACCCAGTACTTC	CASSFGWRETQYF
-	TRBV28	once	TRBJ1-4	16	TGTGCCAGCAGTTTATTTACCCCGGGGGTTAATGAAAAACTGCTTTTT	CASSLFTPGVNEKLLF
-	TRBV18	-	TRBJ2-7	12	TGTGCCAGCTCCCAAGCTAGAGACGAGCAGTACTTC	CASSQARDEQYF
TRBD2	TRBV19	-	TRBJ2-1	15	TGTGCCAGTAGTATCTGGCGGGAGGGTAGAAATGAGCAGTTCTTC	CASSIWREGRNEQFF
TRBD1	TRBV5-6	-	TRBJ2-7	16	TGTGCCAGCAGCACCTCACAGGGGGCAATCTCCTACGAGCAGTACTTC	CASSTSQGAISYEQYF
-	TRBV15	-	TRBJ1-5	16	TGTGCCACCAGCAGAGAGAGGACAGCTTCTAATCAGCCCCAGCATTTT	CATSRERTASNQPQHF
-	TRBV25-1	-	TRBJ1-1	13	TGTGCCAGCAGCCGAGGGTTGAACACTGAAGCTTTCTTT	CASSRGLNTEAFF
-	TRBV27	-	TRBJ2-5	13	TGTGCCAGCAGCTGGAGACCCCAAGGGACCCAGTACTTC	CASSWRPQGTQYF
-	TRBV5-1	-	TRBJ1-5	13	TGCGCCAGCAGCTTGGTCGGGGAGGAGCCCCAGCATTTT	CASSLVGEEPQHF
TRBD2	TRBV2	-	TRBJ2-1	16	TGTGCCAGCAGACCGGGGACTAGCGGCTCCTACAATGAGCAGTTCTTC	CASRPGTSGSYNEQFF
TRBD1	TRBV9	-	TRBJ2-3	15	TGTGCCAGCAGCGTAGGGGGACAGCTCACAGATACGCAGTATTTT	CASSVGGQLTDTQYF
TRBD1	TRBV4-2	-	TRBJ2-7	16	TGTGCCAGCAGCCGAGAAGGGACAGGCAACTCCTACGAGCAGTACTTC	CASSREGTGNSYEQYF
-	TRBV28	-	TRBJ1-5	15	TGTGCCAGCAGTTCGGGAGACTATAGCAATCAGCCCCAGCATTTT	CASSSGDYSNQPQHF
TRBD1	TRBV6-2/TRBV6-3	-	TRBJ2-6	14	TGTGCCAGCAGTTACGTTTACAGGGGGGACGTCCTGACTTTC	CASSYVYRGDVLTF
TRBD2	TRBV27	-	TRBJ2-1	15	TGTGCCAGCAGTTTATCGAGGCCTAGCGGTAATGAGCAGTTCTTC	CASSLSRPSGNEQFF
TRBD1	TRBV27	-	TRBJ2-4	13	TGTGCCAGCAGCAGACCGGGACAGGGTTTTCAGTACTTC	CASSRPGQGFQYF
-	TRBV27	-	TRBJ2-7	13	TGTGCCAGCAGTCCGCGGGGATTATACGAGCAGTACTTC	CASSPRGLYEQYF